This T cell receptor (beta chain) originates from a study of cytomegalovirus exposure and HLA in healthy donors. The V gene lost 8 bases and the J gene lost 2 bases, with 12 bases spanning the gap. This CDR3 spans 14 amino acids. CDR1 is MNHEY and CDR2 is SMNVEV in the germline V gene (reference sequence). Study results and caveats: No immune exposure information besides CMV serostatus was available.

It was with 60 Vbeta and 13 Jbeta primers that the PCR ran. Profiling relied on immunoSEQ multiplex PCR, and the TCRdb table lists in-frame clones only, not all of them. The sample consists of about 150,000 clones, 76% of them appearing once. A remark on this clone: Its antigen is still unknown.

This chain uses TRBV27 with TRBJ2-2, with a weak D call TRBD2 (6 bases). The sequencing sample was made of PBMCs. This clonotype was sampled from a female donor in good health and CMV-seropositive. The CDR3 DNA reads TGTGCCAGCGGCACCGGGACTAACACCGGGGAGCTGTTTTTT. Translating gives CASGTGTNTGELFF.